The 15 T cell receptor beta chains below come from one sample, sequenced in a study of tumor-infiltrating lymphocytes in primary liver carcinoma. Priming with a constant-region primer yielded TCR beta cDNA from about 500 ng total RNA. Slightly modified ARM-PCR with three nested multiplex PCR rounds yielded TCR beta libraries. TRBV1-TRBV30 forward primers paired with a C-beta reverse primer drove the first two PCR rounds, approximately 11 cycles each. TCRdb itself ran the multiplex PCR reads through MiXCR, one entry per CDR3 protein. The table includes 65,000 to 90,000 distinct CDR3 sequences, 72% detected once. For each extraction, RNA and DNA were obtained together from about 21-30 mg of unsorted bulk tissue. The source material was liver tumor tissue from sampling region 1. The subset denotes: tumor region T1, superior pole. The receptor set was obtained from a man aged 40-49 years with primary liver carcinoma and hepatitis B virus infection.

V and J are TRBV6-5 and TRBJ1-1, with 9 nucleotides matching TRBD1. There are 17 residues in the CDR3. CDR1 and CDR2 from the germline V gene are MNHEY and SVGAGI. V gave up 2 bases and J gave up 1 base; unmatched junction bases: 8. In DNA, the CDR3 is TGTGCCAGCAGTTACACCAGATTGGGACAGGGGAACACTGAAGCTTTCTTT. The encoded protein is CASSYTRLGQGNTEAFF.

The chain uses TRBV10-2 and TRBJ2-7, with unresolved D. V lost 10 bases to trimming and J lost 3 bases, with 10 bases between them. Germline CDR1 and CDR2: WSHSY and SAAADI. The CDR3 spans 11 residues. This chain's CDR3 is CANRAYYEQYF. CDR3 sequence (DNA): TGCGCCAACCGGGCTTACTACGAGCAGTACTTC.

This clonotype was recorded many times. The V call is TRBV7-8, the J call TRBJ2-1; TRBD2 aligns across 7 bases. Germline V CDR1 and CDR2: SGHVS, FQNEAQ. V shed 1 base and J 9 bases; nucleotides not matched to a gene: 9. The CDR3 extends over 15 amino acids. As DNA, the CDR3 is TGTGCCAGCAGCTTAGTCCCGACTAGCTACGGTGAGCAGTTCTTC. Residues: CASSLVPTSYGEQFF.

The count of this clonotype is one. A read error is likely, as this CDR3 ends without the conserved phenylalanine or tryptophan. The chain is built from TRBV28 and TRBJ2-3; D unclear. Trimming took 2 bases from V and 5 from J, leaving 17 bases between them. The CDR3 is 16 residues long. CDR1 and CDR2 from the germline V gene are MDHEN and SYDVKM. The CDR3 here is CASSLAPLSQRDTQYL. The CDR3 DNA reads TGTGCCAGCAGTTTAGCCCCGCTTTCTCAGCGAGATACGCAGTATTTA.

The chain recombines TRBV6-4 with TRBJ2-7; D perhaps matches TRBD1 (6 bases). The germline V gene encodes CDR1 MRHNA and CDR2 SNTAGT. CDR3 length: 14 residues. Trimming removed 3 bases from V and 4 bases from J, with 13 bases in between. In nucleotides, the CDR3 is TGTGCCAGCAGTGATGCGGCCAGGGGATACGAGCAGTACTTC. This gives the protein CASSDAARGYEQYF.

This clonotype was seen many times. The chain is built from TRBV29-1 and TRBJ2-4; D gene uncertain. Germline assignment: CDR1 SQVTM and CDR2 ANQGSEA. This CDR3 contains 13 residues. Trimming took off 4 bases at V and 4 bases at J, with 11 bases between the two ends. The chain's CDR3 is CSVAPQAKNIQYF. The CDR3 nucleotides read TGCAGCGTTGCCCCGCAGGCTAAAAACATTCAGTACTTC.

This chain joins TRBV7-2 and TRBJ2-7; 7 bases are a match to TRBD1. The CDR3 spans 15 residues. V trimming: 5 bases; J trimming: 2 bases; junction bases outside the gene matches: 9. Germline V CDR1 and CDR2: SGHTA, FQGNSA. CDR3 nucleotides: TGTGCCAGCAGCCCAGAAGAGACAGGGACCTACGAGCAGTACTTC. Protein sequence: CASSPEETGTYEQYF.

Concerning this clonotype: This sequence may be a read error, since a much larger clone differs from it by one base. This chain uses TRBV11-2 with TRBJ1-2; D is undetermined. V was trimmed by 1 base and J by 6 bases, leaving 15 bases between them. This CDR3 has 15 amino acids. Germline V lookup: CDR1 SGHAT, CDR2 FQNNGV. This chain's CDR3 is CASSLVQAMSHGYTF. The CDR3 DNA sequence: TGTGCCAGCAGCTTAGTTCAGGCGATGAGCCATGGCTACACCTTC.

This clonotype showed up just once. The junction departs from germline at one end; a sequencing error may be responsible. The rearrangement links TRBV11-2 to TRBJ1-6; D is uncertain. The CDR3 extends over 12 amino acids. Per germline, CDR1 SGHAT and CDR2 FQNNGV. CDR3 nucleotide sequence: TGTGACAGCACCTTTAAATATTCGCCCCTCCACTTT. It translates to CDSTFKYSPLHF.

This clonotype was detected ten times or more. The V call is TRBV7-2, the J call TRBJ2-5; TRBD2 agrees at 8 bases. The V segment lost 2 bases and the J segment 5 bases; nucleotides outside the gene matches: 1. Germline V gene lookup returns CDR1 SGHTA and CDR2 FQGNSA. The CDR3 spans 13 residues. The CDR3 is CASSLQREETQYF. The CDR3 coding sequence is TGTGCCAGCAGCTTACAGCGGGAGGAGACCCAGTACTTC. The complete variable domain, with remaining parts taken from reference TRBV7-2 and TRBJ2-5, reads GAGVSQSPSNKVTEKGKDVELRCDPISGHTALYWYRQSLGQGLEFLIYFQGNSAPDKSGLPSDRFSAERTGGSVSTLTIQRTQQEDSAVYLCASSLQREETQYFGPGTRLLVL.

Ten or more counts support this clonotype. The CDR3: CASSILTSDSSYEQYF. The DNA for the CDR3 is TGTGCCAGTAGTATCCTCACCTCGGACAGTTCCTACGAGCAGTACTTC. The chain employs TRBV19 and TRBJ2-7; D perhaps matches TRBD1 (6 bases). CDR1 is LNHDA and CDR2 is SQIVND in the germline V gene (reference sequence). The CDR3 has 16 amino acids. V was trimmed by 3 bases and J by 1 base, leaving 16 bases between them.

V is TRBV9 and J is TRBJ2-5; unclear D gene. Per the germline V gene, CDR1 is SGDLS and CDR2 is YYNGEE. There are 11 residues in the CDR3. The V and J ends lost 4 bases and 5 bases respectively, with 6 bases between them. The CDR3 loop reads CASSFGETQYF. In DNA form, the CDR3 reads TGTGCCAGCAGCTTCGGGGAGACCCAGTACTTC.

Remarks on this clonotype: The CDR3 carries no conserved terminal phenylalanine or tryptophan, so it likely arises from a read error. The rearrangement joins TRBV6-1 to TRBJ1-4; D unresolved. The CDR3 runs to 13 residues. Germline V gene sequence: CDR1 MNHNS, CDR2 SASEGT. CDR3 sequence (DNA): TGTGCTAGCAGGAAGAGGGAGAGGGAAAAACTGTTTGTT. Its protein is CASRKREREKLFV.

The V gene is TRBV11-2, the J gene TRBJ2-7; D not certain. The V end lost 0 bases, the J end lost 12 bases, and 15 bases lay between the germline ends. Germline assignment: CDR1 SGHAT and CDR2 FQNNGV. The CDR3 contains 13 residues. As DNA, the CDR3 is TGTGCCAGCAGCTTAGAAAGGCACGCCGAGTGGTACTTC. Translation gives CASSLERHAEWYF.

This chain uses TRBV28 with TRBJ1-6; D gene unclear. Per germline, CDR1 MDHEN and CDR2 SYDVKM. V was pared by 0 bases and J by 10 bases, with 4 bases between. This CDR3 spans 12 amino acids. The CDR3 region is CASSLWASPLHF. CDR3 in DNA: TGTGCCAGCAGTTTATGGGCGTCACCCCTCCACTTT.